Presented here are 8 T cell receptor beta chains from one specimen sequenced in a study of T-cell reconstitution after alpha-beta-depleted transplantation in children. Preparation of the TCRbeta library used unique molecular identifiers. TCRdb reprocessed the PCR reads with MiXCR, giving one entry per CDR3 protein. The sample shows around 440,000 distinct CDR3 sequences, about 10% of them seen only once. Sequencing used PBMCs, obtained before TCRalphabeta/CD19-depleted stem cell transplant. These TCRs come from a child under 10 years old with inherited bone marrow failure, due to receive a stem cell transplant.

This clonotype was recorded many times. J is TRBJ1-2 and V is TRBV29-1; D unresolved. Trimming removed 2 bases from V and 3 bases from J, with 13 bases in between. CDR3 length: 14 residues. Per the germline V gene, CDR1 is SQVTM and CDR2 is ANQGSEA. CDR3 protein: CSVELTAPDYGYTF. Written as DNA, the CDR3 is TGCAGCGTTGAACTCACAGCCCCGGACTATGGCTACACCTTC.

Notes on this clonotype: A much larger clone is a single base away; this may be a read error. The chain uses TRBV12-3 or TRBV12-4 and TRBJ2-1; D could derive from TRBD1 or TRBD2 (6 bases each). This CDR3 is built from 15 residues. The CDR3 sequence: CASSLRKGGYNAQFF. CDR3 nucleotides: TGTGCCAGCAGTTTAAGAAAGGGGGGTTACAATGCGCAGTTCTTC.

This clonotype has at least ten counts. CDR3 DNA: TGTGCCAGCAGTATTAGCGGGAGCACCTACAATGAGCAGTTCTTC. As protein: CASSISGSTYNEQFF. The chain joins TRBV2 to TRBJ2-1; TRBD2 agrees at 9 bases. Looked up from germline, CDR1 is SNHLY and CDR2 is FYNNEI. CDR3 length equals 15 residues. V gave up 5 bases and J gave up 2 bases; unmatched junction bases: 4.

This clonotype was seen repeatedly, ten times or more. CDR3 loop: CASSPSPYSYNEQFF. The CDR3 nucleotides read TGTGCCAGCAGTCCTTCCCCCTACTCCTACAATGAGCAGTTCTTC. The rearrangement links TRBV6-1 to TRBJ2-1; D gene uncertain. Germline V gives CDR1 MNHNS, CDR2 SASEGT. V lost 5 bases to trimming and J lost 0 bases, with 11 bases between them. The CDR3 loop spans 15 amino acids.

This clonotype has a count of ten or more. This chain links TRBV27 with TRBJ2-1; D is ambiguous. Trimming shortened V by 3 bases and J by 7 bases, and 10 bases separated the two germline ends. The CDR3 extends over 13 amino acids. Germline V CDR1 and CDR2: MNHEY, SMNVEV (reference sequence). The CDR3 loop reads CASSFWLFNEQFF. In DNA form, the CDR3 reads TGTGCCAGCAGTTTTTGGCTCTTTAATGAGCAGTTCTTC.

This clonotype was counted between two and nine times. The chain combines TRBV6-1 with TRBJ1-6; D unclear. CDR3 size: 14 residues. CDR1 and CDR2 (germline): MNHNS, SASEGT. With 7 bases removed from V and 7 bases from J, the gap between germline ends came to 14 bases. As DNA, the CDR3 is TGTGCCAGCACCCCGCCCGGGTTCAATTCACCCCTCCACTTT. As protein: CASTPPGFNSPLHF.

This clonotype was seen at least ten times. The chain combines TRBV28 with TRBJ1-1; no clear D. V was clipped by 5 bases and J by 1 base, with 5 bases between them. Germline values: CDR1 MDHEN, CDR2 SYDVKM. The length of the CDR3 is 12 residues. The CDR3 nucleotides are TGTGCCAGCAGTAAGACGAACACTGAAGCTTTCTTT. Amino acids: CASSKTNTEAFF.

There are many counts of this clonotype. J is TRBJ1-3 and V is TRBV7-9, with D possibly TRBD1 on 6 matching bases. The germline V gene encodes CDR1 SEHNR and CDR2 FQNEAQ (reference sequence). V was cut by 5 bases and J by 7 bases, with 15 bases left in between. The CDR3 is made up of 14 amino acids. The CDR3 DNA reads TGTGCCAGCAGCCCAGTGGGGGGCCCTAACACCATATATTTT. Translating it yields CASSPVGGPNTIYF.